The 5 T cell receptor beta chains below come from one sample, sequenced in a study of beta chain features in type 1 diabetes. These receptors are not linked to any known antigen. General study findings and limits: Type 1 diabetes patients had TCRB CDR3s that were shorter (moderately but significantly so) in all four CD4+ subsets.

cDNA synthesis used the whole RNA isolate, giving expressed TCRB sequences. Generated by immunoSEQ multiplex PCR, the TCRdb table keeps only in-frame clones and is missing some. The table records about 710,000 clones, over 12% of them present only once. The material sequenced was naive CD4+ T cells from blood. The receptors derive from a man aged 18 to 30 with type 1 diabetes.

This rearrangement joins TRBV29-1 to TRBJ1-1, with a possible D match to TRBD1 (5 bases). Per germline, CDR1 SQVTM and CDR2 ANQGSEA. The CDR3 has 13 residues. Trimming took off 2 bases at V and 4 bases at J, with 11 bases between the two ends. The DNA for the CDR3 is TGCAGCGTTGAAACAGGCCTCTCCACTGAAGCTTTCTTT. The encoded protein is CSVETGLSTEAFF.

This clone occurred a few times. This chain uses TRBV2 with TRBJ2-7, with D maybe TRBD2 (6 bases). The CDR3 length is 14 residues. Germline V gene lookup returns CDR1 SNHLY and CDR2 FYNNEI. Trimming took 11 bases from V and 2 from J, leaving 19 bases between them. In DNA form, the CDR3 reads TGTGCCGGTAGGCGGACTATTCTCACCTACGAGCAGTACTTC. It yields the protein CAGRRTILTYEQYF.

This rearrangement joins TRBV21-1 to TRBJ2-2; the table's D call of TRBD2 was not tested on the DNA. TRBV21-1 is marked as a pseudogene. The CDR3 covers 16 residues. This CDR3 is CASSKERVYTPGELFF. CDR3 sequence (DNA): TGTGCCAGCAGCAAAGAGAGGGTATACACTCCCGGGGAGCTGTTTTTT.

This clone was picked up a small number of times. This CDR3 reads CSVDRGVQETQYF. CDR3 DNA: TGCAGCGTCGATCGAGGGGTCCAAGAGACCCAGTACTTC. The rearrangement joins TRBV29-1 to TRBJ2-5; D possibly matches TRBD1 or TRBD2 (5 bases each). Between the trimmed V and J ends, which lost 6 bases and 1 base, there was a span of 12 bases. In germline, CDR1 is SQVTM, CDR2 ANQGSEA. The CDR3 is 13 amino acids.

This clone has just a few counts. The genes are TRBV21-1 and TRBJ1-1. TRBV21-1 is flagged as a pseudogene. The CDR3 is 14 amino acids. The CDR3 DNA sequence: TGTGCCACCCCATTAAGGGGAGGATGGACTGAAGCTTTCTTT. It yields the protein CATPLRGGWTEAFF.